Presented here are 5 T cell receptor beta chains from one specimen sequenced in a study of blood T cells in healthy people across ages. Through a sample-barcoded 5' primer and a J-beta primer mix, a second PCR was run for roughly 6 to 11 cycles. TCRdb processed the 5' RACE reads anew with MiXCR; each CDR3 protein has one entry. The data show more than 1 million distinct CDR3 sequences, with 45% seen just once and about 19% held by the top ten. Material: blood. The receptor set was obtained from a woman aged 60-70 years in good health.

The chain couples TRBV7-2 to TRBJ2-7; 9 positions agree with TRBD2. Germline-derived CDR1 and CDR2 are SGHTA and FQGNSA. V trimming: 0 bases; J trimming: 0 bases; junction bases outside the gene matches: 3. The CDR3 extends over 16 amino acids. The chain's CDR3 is CASSLAGLASSYEQYF. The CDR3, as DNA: TGTGCCAGCAGCTTAGCGGGACTAGCTAGCTCCTACGAGCAGTACTTC.

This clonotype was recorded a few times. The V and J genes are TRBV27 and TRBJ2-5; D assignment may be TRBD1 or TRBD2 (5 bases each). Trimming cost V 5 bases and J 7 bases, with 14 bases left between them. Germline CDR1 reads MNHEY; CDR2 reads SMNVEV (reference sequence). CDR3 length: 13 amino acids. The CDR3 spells CASSPTVGVTQYF. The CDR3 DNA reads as TGTGCCAGCAGTCCGACGGTGGGGGTGACCCAGTACTTC.

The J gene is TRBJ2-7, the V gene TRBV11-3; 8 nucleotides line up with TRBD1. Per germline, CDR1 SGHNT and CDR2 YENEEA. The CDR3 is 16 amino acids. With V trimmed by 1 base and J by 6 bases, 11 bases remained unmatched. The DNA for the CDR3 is TGTGCCAGCAGCTTAGGATCTGGGCAGGGGGCACGCGAGCAGTACTTC. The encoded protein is CASSLGSGQGAREQYF.

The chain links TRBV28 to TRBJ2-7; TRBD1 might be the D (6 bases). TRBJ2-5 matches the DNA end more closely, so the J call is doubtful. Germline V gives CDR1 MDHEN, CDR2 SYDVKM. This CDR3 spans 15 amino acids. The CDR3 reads CASSMDKARGETQYF. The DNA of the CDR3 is TGTGCCAGCAGCATGGACAAGGCTAGGGGGGAGACCCAGTACTTC.

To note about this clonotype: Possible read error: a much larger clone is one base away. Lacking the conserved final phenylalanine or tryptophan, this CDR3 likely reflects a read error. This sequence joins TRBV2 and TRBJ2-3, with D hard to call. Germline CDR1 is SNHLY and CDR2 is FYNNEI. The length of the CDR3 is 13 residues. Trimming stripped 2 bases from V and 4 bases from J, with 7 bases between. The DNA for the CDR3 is TGTGCCAGCAGTGAATGGAGCGCAGATACGCAGTATTTA. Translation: CASSEWSADTQYL.